This T cell receptor beta chain was recorded in a study of blood T cell repertoires in COVID-19. Turning to the study itself: Sources were T cells, B-cell-depleted T cells, or PBMCs; the material itself was cDNA or gDNA.

Participant ages covered about 18 to 89 years across about 22 US areas. The table came from immunoSEQ multiplex PCR; TCRdb's copy has only in-frame clones and leaves some out. This sample has about 240,000 clones, with approximately 83% found just once. Germline lookup yields CDR1 SGHAT and CDR2 FQNNGV. Losses at the gene ends were 1 base for V and 6 bases for J; bases not matched to a gene: 7. The CDR3 is 15 amino acids. This clonotype was obtained from a woman aged 40 to 49 with acute COVID-19. The sequenced sample was PBMCs or T cells enriched from blood (not recorded which). The chain has TRBV11-2 and TRBJ2-5, with 8 bases matching TRBD1. As DNA, the CDR3 is TGTGCCAGCAGCTTAGCTCAAGACAGGGGAAAGACCCAGTACTTC. It codes for CASSLAQDRGKTQYF.